Below, one T cell receptor (beta chain) is given with its context. Those designated as exposed participants met a COVID-19 case within 2 weeks before study entry. Original handling: Reference gene primer amplification in the assay estimated nucleated cell counts. Sequencing was performed with immunoSEQ multiplex PCR; in TCRdb, only in-frame clones are kept and a portion is missing. The DNA was the basis for D and trimming; V, J and clone size are from that table. This table has about 270,000 clones, roughly 90% appearing once. The junction had 4 bases not matched to a gene; V was cut back by 4 bases and J by 4 bases. The CDR3 consists of 15 residues. Per germline, CDR1 SGDLS and CDR2 YYNGEE. This record comes from a study of blood T cell repertoires in COVID-19.

The receptor was isolated from a man in his forties or fifties who had been exposed to COVID-19. The V gene is TRBV9, the J gene TRBJ2-1, with 11 bases aligning to TRBD2. The sequencing input was PBMCs or T cells enriched from blood (not recorded which). CDR3 loop: CASSPGTSGYNEQFF. Here the CDR3 DNA reads TGTGCCAGCAGCCCCGGGACTAGCGGATACAATGAGCAGTTCTTC.